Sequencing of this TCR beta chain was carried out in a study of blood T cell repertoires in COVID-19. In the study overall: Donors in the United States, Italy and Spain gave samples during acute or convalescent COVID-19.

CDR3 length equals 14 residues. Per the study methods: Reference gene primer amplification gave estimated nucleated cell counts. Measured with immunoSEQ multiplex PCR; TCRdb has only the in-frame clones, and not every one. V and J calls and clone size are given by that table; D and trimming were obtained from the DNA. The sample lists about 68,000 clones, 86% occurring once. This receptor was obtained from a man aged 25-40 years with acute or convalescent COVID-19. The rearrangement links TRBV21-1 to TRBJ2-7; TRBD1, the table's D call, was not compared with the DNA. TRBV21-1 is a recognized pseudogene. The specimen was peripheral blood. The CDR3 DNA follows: TGTGCCAGCAGCAAAAGGGGTAGGAACTACGAGCAGTACTTC. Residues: CASSKRGRNYEQYF.